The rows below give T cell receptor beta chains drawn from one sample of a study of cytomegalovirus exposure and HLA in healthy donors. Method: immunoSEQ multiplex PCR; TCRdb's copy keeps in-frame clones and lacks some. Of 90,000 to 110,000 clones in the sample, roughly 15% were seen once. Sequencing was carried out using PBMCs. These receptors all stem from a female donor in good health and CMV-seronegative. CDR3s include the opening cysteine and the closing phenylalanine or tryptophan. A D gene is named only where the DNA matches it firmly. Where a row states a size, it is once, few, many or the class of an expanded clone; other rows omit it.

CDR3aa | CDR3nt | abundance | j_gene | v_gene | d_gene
CASSPIEGMNTEAFF | TGCGCCAGCAGCCCAATTGAGGGCATGAACACTGAAGCTTTCTTT | - | TRBJ1-1 | TRBV5-1 | -
CASSFWAYSNQPQHF | TGTGCCAGCAGTTTTTGGGCTTATAGCAATCAGCCCCAGCATTTT | - | TRBJ1-5 | TRBV28 | -
CASSHDRGASEKLFF | TGTGCCAGCAGCCACGACAGGGGCGCCAGTGAAAAACTGTTTTTT | few | TRBJ1-4 | TRBV6-6 | TRBD1
CASSERRGAGTEAFF | TGTGCCAGCAGTGAAAGGCGGGGGGCAGGCACTGAAGCTTTCTTT | - | TRBJ1-1 | TRBV2 | -
CASSFVPGPGEQYF | TGTGCCAGCAGTTTCGTCCCAGGGCCCGGCGAGCAGTACTTC | few | TRBJ2-7 | TRBV28 | -
CATSRDLGQGGDTEAFF | TGTGCCACCAGCAGAGATCTCGGACAGGGTGGGGACACTGAAGCTTTCTTT | - | TRBJ1-1 | TRBV15 | TRBD1
CAIRRTEIYNEQFF | TGTGCCATCAGGAGGACAGAAATCTACAATGAGCAGTTCTTC | - | TRBJ2-1 | TRBV10-3 | -
CASSDLSGGGNEQFF | TGTGCCAGCAGTGACCTGAGCGGGGGAGGCAATGAGCAGTTCTTC | few | TRBJ2-1 | TRBV6-4 | TRBD2
CASSLAGGASTF | TGCGCCAGCAGCTTGGCTGGGGGGGCATCTACCTTC | - | TRBJ1-2 | TRBV5-1 | -
CASSYGQGSYSPLHF | TGTGCCAGCAGTTACGGACAGGGGAGTTATTCACCCCTCCACTTT | few | TRBJ1-6 | TRBV6-5 | TRBD1
CASSLGGLAGGPYEQFF | TGTGCCAGCAGCTTGGGGGGACTAGCGGGAGGGCCCTATGAGCAGTTCTTC | - | TRBJ2-1 | TRBV5-5 | TRBD2
CASSQDPTPPRTGTKNTEAFF | TGCGCCAGCAGCCAAGATCCCACCCCGCCCCGAACAGGGACCAAGAACACTGAAGCTTTCTTT | - | TRBJ1-1 | TRBV4-3 | -
CASSLSRGEYEQYF | TGTGCCAGCTCCCTGAGCAGGGGGGAATACGAGCAGTACTTC | - | TRBJ2-7 | TRBV18 | -
CASSLSQGSGYTF | TGTGCCAGCAGTTTATCACAGGGTTCGGGCTACACCTTC | - | TRBJ1-2 | TRBV27 | -
CASSSLTGKNQPQHF | TGTGCCAGCAGCTCTCTGACAGGAAAAAATCAGCCCCAGCATTTT | few | TRBJ1-5 | TRBV11-2 | -
CASSQDFGGGQQYF | TGCGCCAGCAGCCAAGATTTCGGGGGGGGACAGCAGTACTTC | - | TRBJ2-7 | TRBV4-3 | TRBD2
CSVTVSEKLFF | TGCAGCGTTACAGTTAGTGAAAAACTGTTTTTT | few | TRBJ1-4 | TRBV29-1 | -
CASSDGSNYGYTF | TGTGCCAGCAGTGATGGCAGTAACTATGGCTACACCTTC | - | TRBJ1-2 | TRBV2 | -
CASSFSAGDNSPLHF | TGTGCCAGCAGCTTTTCGGCGGGGGATAATTCACCCCTCCACTTT | - | TRBJ1-6 | TRBV5-6 | -
CASSSTDHQPQHF | TGTGCCAGCAGTTCGACAGATCATCAGCCCCAGCATTTT | - | TRBJ1-5 | TRBV2 | -
CASSYSQGPAPLHF | TGTGCCAGCAGTTACTCACAGGGCCCAGCACCCCTCCACTTT | - | TRBJ1-6 | TRBV6-5 | -
CASSLGQGSSYNSPLHF | TGCGCCAGCAGCTTGGGGCAGGGGAGCTCCTATAATTCACCCCTCCACTTT | few | TRBJ1-6 | TRBV5-1 | -
CAWSEGGWGQPQHF | TGTGCCTGGAGTGAGGGCGGGTGGGGTCAGCCCCAGCATTTT | few | TRBJ1-5 | TRBV30 | -
CASSPREGAQYF | TGTGCCTCCTCGCCGCGGGAGGGAGCGCAGTATTTT | - | TRBJ2-3 | TRBV6-5 | TRBD2
CAWSDRPGLAYEQYF | TGTGCCTGGAGCGATAGGCCCGGACTAGCCTACGAGCAGTACTTC | few | TRBJ2-7 | TRBV30 | TRBD2
CASGDRPYEQYF | TGTGCCAGTGGAGATAGGCCCTACGAGCAGTACTTC | few | TRBJ2-7 | TRBV7-9 | -
CASSLAGGSTGELFF | TGTGCCAGCAGCTTGGCAGGGGGCAGCACCGGGGAGCTGTTTTTT | few | TRBJ2-2 | TRBV5-6 | TRBD1
CASSQVAGILEAFF | TGCGCCAGCAGCCAAGTTGCGGGCATCCTTGAAGCTTTCTTT | few | TRBJ1-1 | TRBV4-3 | -
CASRGGSSYNEQFF | TGTGCCAGTAGAGGTGGGAGCTCCTACAATGAGCAGTTCTTC | - | TRBJ2-1 | TRBV19 | -
CASSGGVGGGRTDTQYF | TGCGCCAGCAGTGGGGGGGTAGGCGGGGGCCGCACAGATACGCAGTATTTT | - | TRBJ2-3 | TRBV10-2 | -
CSVVSNEQFF | TGCAGCGTTGTCTCCAATGAGCAGTTCTTC | - | TRBJ2-1 | TRBV29-1 | -
CASSLLAGGFNEQFF | TGTGCCAGCAGCTTGCTAGCGGGAGGGTTCAATGAGCAGTTCTTC | - | TRBJ2-1 | TRBV7-2 | TRBD2
CAWSVQGGPQYF | TGTGCCTGGAGTGTACAGGGGGGGCCCCAGTACTTC | - | TRBJ2-5 | TRBV30 | -
CASSLSSPGGTSVYEQYF | TGCGCCAGCAGCCTCTCCAGCCCAGGCGGGACTAGCGTGTACGAGCAGTACTTC | once | TRBJ2-7 | TRBV4-3 | TRBD2
CASSAGLGSDNEQFF | TGTGCCAGCAGCGCGGGACTAGGTTCTGACAATGAGCAGTTCTTC | - | TRBJ2-1 | TRBV9 | TRBD2
CASSTGTGGETQYF | TGCGCCAGCAGCACCGGGACAGGCGGGGAGACCCAGTACTTC | few | TRBJ2-5 | TRBV5-1 | TRBD1
CASNWYPEETQYF | TGTGCCAGCAATTGGTACCCAGAAGAGACCCAGTACTTC | few | TRBJ2-5 | TRBV7-2 | -
CASSLGLGISPDEQYF | TGTGCCAGCAGCTTAGGTCTCGGGATTAGCCCAGACGAGCAGTACTTC | few | TRBJ2-7 | TRBV7-9 | -
CASGDRRTGELFF | TGTGCCAGCGGGGACAGGAGGACCGGGGAGCTGTTTTTT | few | TRBJ2-2 | TRBV11-3 | TRBD1
CASSKGQGSEKLFF | TGTGCCAGCAGCAAGGGACAGGGAAGCGAAAAACTGTTTTTT | few | TRBJ1-4 | TRBV7-9 | TRBD1
CAIRTMFGNTIYF | TGTGCCATCAGGACAATGTTTGGAAACACCATATATTTT | few | TRBJ1-3 | TRBV10-3 | -
CASGLGQNYGYTF | TGTGCTAGTGGTTTGGGGCAAAACTATGGCTACACCTTC | - | TRBJ1-2 | TRBV12-5 | -
CASGSRQGSGNTIYF | TGTGCCAGCGGTTCTAGACAGGGCTCGGGAAACACCATATATTTT | few | TRBJ1-3 | TRBV2 | TRBD1
CASSFSQGANYGYTF | TGTGCCAGCAGCTTCTCCCAGGGGGCGAACTATGGCTACACCTTC | - | TRBJ1-2 | TRBV7-9 | TRBD1
CAWSVRRESYTGELFF | TGTGCCTGGAGTGTACGGCGGGAGTCCTACACCGGGGAGCTGTTTTTT | few | TRBJ2-2 | TRBV30 | TRBD2
CATSRAPGTGELFF | TGTGCCACCAGCAGAGCACCCGGGACCGGGGAGCTGTTTTTT | few | TRBJ2-2 | TRBV15 | -
CASSRGGANSPLHF | TGCGCCAGCAGCCGCGGGGGCGCGAATTCACCCCTCCACTTT | few | TRBJ1-6 | TRBV4-1 | -
CASSQTTGGIGEKLFF | TGCGCCAGCAGCCAAACTACAGGGGGCATCGGTGAAAAACTGTTTTTT | few | TRBJ1-4 | TRBV4-1 | TRBD1
CASSIDRDQPQHF | TGTGCCAGCAGTATCGACAGAGATCAGCCCCAGCATTTT | - | TRBJ1-5 | TRBV6-5 | -
CASSRGRGGYNEQFF | TGTGCCAGCAGCCGAGGGCGGGGGGGCTACAATGAGCAGTTCTTC | few | TRBJ2-1 | TRBV7-9 | TRBD2
CASSALGLAGETQYF | TGTGCCAGCAGCGCCCTGGGGCTAGCGGGAGAGACCCAGTACTTC | - | TRBJ2-5 | TRBV9 | TRBD2
CAGKTGQGFGYTF | TGTGCCGGAAAGACGGGACAGGGGTTTGGCTACACCTTC | - | TRBJ1-2 | TRBV7-9 | TRBD1
CASSYVRTGRYEQYF | TGTGCCAGCAGTTACGTTCGGACAGGGAGGTACGAGCAGTACTTC | - | TRBJ2-7 | TRBV6-5 | TRBD1
CASSPQGAVGNTIYF | TGTGCCAGCAGCCCACAGGGGGCTGTTGGAAACACCATATATTTT | - | TRBJ1-3 | TRBV27 | TRBD1
CASSPGSPNQPQHF | TGTGCCAGCAGTCCGGGTTCCCCAAATCAGCCCCAGCATTTT | - | TRBJ1-5 | TRBV27 | -
CASIIQGTDTQYF | TGTGCCAGCATTATTCAGGGGACAGATACGCAGTATTTT | - | TRBJ2-3 | TRBV6-1 | -
CASSDTGTGHEAFF | TGTGCCAGCAGTGACACAGGGACAGGCCATGAAGCTTTCTTT | few | TRBJ1-1 | TRBV6-4 | TRBD1
CASSLEGGAAGETQYF | TGCGCCAGCAGCTTGGAAGGAGGGGCAGCCGGGGAGACCCAGTACTTC | few | TRBJ2-5 | TRBV5-1 | -
CAWGGLNSYNSPLHF | TGTGCCTGGGGTGGTCTAAACTCCTATAATTCACCCCTCCACTTT | few | TRBJ1-6 | TRBV30 | -
CASSKKGQGARDPSPLHF | TGCGCCAGCAGTAAAAAAGGACAGGGGGCGCGGGACCCTTCACCCCTCCACTTT | - | TRBJ1-6 | TRBV23-1 | TRBD1